The source of this TCR beta chain is a study of blood T cell repertoires in COVID-19. Background on the study: The origin of the acute and convalescent COVID-19 samples was the United States, Italy and Spain.

The data were produced by immunoSEQ multiplex PCR, yet TCRdb's version contains in-frame clones alone and is incomplete. Of about 140,000 clones listed, around 82% were seen once; the top ten hold 4%. This clone came up a few times. The V and J ends lost 4 bases and 0 bases, in that order; junction bases with no gene match: 8. This CDR3 region has 16 residues. The germline gives CDR1 LGHNA, CDR2 YNFKEQ. The rearrangement links TRBV4-2 to TRBJ1-1; TRBD1 agrees at 7 bases. The sample was peripheral blood. The clonotype comes from a woman aged 55-70 years with acute or convalescent COVID-19. The CDR3: CASSLQTGIMNTEAFF. In DNA, the CDR3 is TGTGCCAGCAGCCTCCAGACAGGGATAATGAACACTGAAGCTTTCTTT.